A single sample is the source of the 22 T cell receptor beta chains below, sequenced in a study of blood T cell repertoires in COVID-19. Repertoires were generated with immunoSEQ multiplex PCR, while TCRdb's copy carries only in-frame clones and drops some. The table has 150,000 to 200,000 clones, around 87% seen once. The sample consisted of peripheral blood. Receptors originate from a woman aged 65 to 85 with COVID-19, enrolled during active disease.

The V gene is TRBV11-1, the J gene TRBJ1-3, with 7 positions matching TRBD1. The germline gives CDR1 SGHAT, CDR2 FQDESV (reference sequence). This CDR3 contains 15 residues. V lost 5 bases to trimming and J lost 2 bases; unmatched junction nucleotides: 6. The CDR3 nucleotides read TGTGCCAGCAGCGCCAACAGGGGTACTGGAAACACCATATATTTT. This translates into CASSANRGTGNTIYF.

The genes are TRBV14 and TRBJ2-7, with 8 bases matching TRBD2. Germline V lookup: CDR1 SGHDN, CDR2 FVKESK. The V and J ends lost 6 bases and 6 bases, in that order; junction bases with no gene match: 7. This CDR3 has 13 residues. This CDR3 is CASSGAGDLEQYF. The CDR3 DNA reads TGTGCCAGCAGTGGAGCGGGAGACCTCGAGCAGTACTTC.

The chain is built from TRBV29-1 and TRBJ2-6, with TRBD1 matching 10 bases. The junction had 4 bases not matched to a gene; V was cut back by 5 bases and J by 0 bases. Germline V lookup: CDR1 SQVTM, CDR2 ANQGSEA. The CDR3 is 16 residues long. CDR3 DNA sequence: TGCAGCGTTAGACAGGGGGCTCTCTCTGGGGCCAACGTCCTGACTTTC. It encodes CSVRQGALSGANVLTF.

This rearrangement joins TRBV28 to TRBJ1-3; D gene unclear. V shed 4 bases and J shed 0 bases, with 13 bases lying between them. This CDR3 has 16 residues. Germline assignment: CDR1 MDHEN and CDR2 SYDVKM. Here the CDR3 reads CASSSSYSHSGNTIYF. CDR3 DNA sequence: TGTGCCAGCAGTTCCAGTTACAGTCACTCTGGAAACACCATATATTTT.

The CDR3 nucleotides are TGTGCCAGCACGGAAACGGAGACCTCCTACGAGCAGTACTTC. It encodes CASTETETSYEQYF. The chain couples TRBV7-8 to TRBJ2-7; no definite D call. V was pared by 7 bases and J by 0 bases, with 13 bases between. Germline assignment: CDR1 SGHVS and CDR2 FQNEAQ. The CDR3 has 14 residues. Supplemented by reference TRBV7-8 and TRBJ2-7, the full variable domain reads GAGVSQSPRYKVAKRGQDVALRCDPISGHVSLFWYQQALGQGPEFLTYFQNEAQLDKSGLPSDRFFAERPEGSVSTLKIQRTQQEDSAVYLCASTETETSYEQYFGPGTRLTVT.

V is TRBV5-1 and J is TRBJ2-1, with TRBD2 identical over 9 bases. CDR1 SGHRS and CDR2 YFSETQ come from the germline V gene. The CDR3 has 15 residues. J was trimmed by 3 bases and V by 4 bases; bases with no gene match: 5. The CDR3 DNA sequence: TGCGCCAGCAGCCCGTATAGCGGGGGCTACAATGAGCAGTTCTTC. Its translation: CASSPYSGGYNEQFF.

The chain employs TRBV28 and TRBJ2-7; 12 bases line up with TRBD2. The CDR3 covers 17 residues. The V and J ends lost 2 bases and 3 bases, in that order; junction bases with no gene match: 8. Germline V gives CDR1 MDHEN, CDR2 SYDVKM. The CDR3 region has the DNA TGTGCCAGCAGTTTAGGTCAGGCTAGCGGGAGGGTCTACGAGCAGTACTTC. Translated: CASSLGQASGRVYEQYF.

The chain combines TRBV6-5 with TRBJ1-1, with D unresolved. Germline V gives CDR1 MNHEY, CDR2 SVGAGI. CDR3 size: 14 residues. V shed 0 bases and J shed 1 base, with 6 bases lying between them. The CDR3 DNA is TGTGCCAGCAGTTACTCGAGCACGAACACTGAAGCTTTCTTT. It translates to CASSYSSTNTEAFF.

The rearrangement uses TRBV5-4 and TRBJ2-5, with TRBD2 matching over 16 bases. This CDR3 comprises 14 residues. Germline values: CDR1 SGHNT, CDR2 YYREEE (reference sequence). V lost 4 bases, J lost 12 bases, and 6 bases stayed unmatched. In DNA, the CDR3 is TGTGCCAGCAGCCTCCCCGGGACTAGCGGGAGGGAGTACTTC. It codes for CASSLPGTSGREYF.

CDR3 DNA: TGTGCCAGCTCACCCCGTCTAGCGGGAGGGCCCTATGAGCAGTTCTTC. Amino acids: CASSPRLAGGPYEQFF. This chain uses TRBV18 with TRBJ2-1; 12 positions agree with TRBD2. The CDR3 contains 16 residues. Looked up from germline, CDR1 is KGHSH and CDR2 is LQKENI. The ends lost 3 bases at V and 8 bases at J; junction bases unmatched: 8. The full variable domain, with the rest looked up from reference TRBV18 and TRBJ2-1, is NAGVMQNPRHLVRRRGQEARLRCSPMKGHSHVYWYRQLPEEGLKFMVYLQKENIIDESGMPKERFSAEFPKEGPSILRIQQVVRGDSAAYFCASSPRLAGGPYEQFFGPGTRLTVL.

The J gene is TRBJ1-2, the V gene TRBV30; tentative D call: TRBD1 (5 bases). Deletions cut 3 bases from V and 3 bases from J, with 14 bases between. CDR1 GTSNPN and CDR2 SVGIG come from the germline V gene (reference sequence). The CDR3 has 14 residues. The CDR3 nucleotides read TGTGCCTGGAGCCGGAGGGGCTGGGACTATGGCTACACCTTC. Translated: CAWSRRGWDYGYTF.

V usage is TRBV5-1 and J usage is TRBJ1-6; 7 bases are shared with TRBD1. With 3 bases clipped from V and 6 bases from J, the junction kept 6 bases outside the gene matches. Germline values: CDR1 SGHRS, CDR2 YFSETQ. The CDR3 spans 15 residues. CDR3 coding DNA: TGCGCCAGCAGCTCAGGAGGGGGCCGTAATTCACCCCTCCACTTT. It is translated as CASSSGGGRNSPLHF.

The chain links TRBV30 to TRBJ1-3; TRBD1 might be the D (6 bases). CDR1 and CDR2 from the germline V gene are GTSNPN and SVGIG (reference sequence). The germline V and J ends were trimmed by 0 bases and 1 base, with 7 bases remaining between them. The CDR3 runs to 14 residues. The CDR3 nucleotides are TGTGCCTGGAGTGTAAGGGGGTCTGGAAACACCATATATTTT. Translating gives CAWSVRGSGNTIYF.

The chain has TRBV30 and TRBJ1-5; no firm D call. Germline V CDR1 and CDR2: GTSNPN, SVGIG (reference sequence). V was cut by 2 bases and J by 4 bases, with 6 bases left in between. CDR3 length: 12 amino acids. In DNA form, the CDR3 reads TGTGCCTGGAGTACAGTGAATCAGCCCCAGCATTTT. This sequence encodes CAWSTVNQPQHF.

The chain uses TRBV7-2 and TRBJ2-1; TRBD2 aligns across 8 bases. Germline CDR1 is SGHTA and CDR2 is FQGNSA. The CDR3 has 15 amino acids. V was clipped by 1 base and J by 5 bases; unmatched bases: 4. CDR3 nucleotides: TGTGCCAGCAGCTTAGAACTAGCGGACGACAATGAGCAGTTCTTC. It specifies CASSLELADDNEQFF.

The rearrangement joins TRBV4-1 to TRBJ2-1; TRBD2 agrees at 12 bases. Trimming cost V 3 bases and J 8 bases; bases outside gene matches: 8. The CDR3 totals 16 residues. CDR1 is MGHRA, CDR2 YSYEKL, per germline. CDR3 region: CASSQRLAGALDEQFF. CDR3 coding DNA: TGCGCCAGCAGCCAGAGACTAGCGGGAGCTTTGGATGAGCAGTTCTTC.

The CDR3: CAIRPGQGNQPQHF. As DNA, the CDR3 is TGTGCCATCAGACCGGGACAGGGTAATCAGCCCCAGCATTTT. The chain recombines TRBV10-3 with TRBJ1-5; 9 bases agree with TRBD1. The V gene end was trimmed by 6 bases and the J gene end by 4 bases; junction bases not matched to a gene: 4. From germline, CDR1 is ENHRY and CDR2 SYGVKD. This CDR3 has 14 residues.

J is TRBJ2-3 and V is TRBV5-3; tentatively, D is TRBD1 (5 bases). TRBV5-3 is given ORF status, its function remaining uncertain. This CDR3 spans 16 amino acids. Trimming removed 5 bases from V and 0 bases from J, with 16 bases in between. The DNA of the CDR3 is TGTGCCAGAAGGACAGATAACGCCACTAGCACAGATACGCAGTATTTT. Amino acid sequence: CARRTDNATSTDTQYF.

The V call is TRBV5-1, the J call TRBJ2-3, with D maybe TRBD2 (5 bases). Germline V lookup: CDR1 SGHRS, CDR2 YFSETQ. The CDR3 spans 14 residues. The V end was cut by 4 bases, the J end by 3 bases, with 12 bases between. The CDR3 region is CASSLMTGTDTQYF. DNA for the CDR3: TGCGCCAGCAGCCTCATGACGGGGACAGATACGCAGTATTTT.

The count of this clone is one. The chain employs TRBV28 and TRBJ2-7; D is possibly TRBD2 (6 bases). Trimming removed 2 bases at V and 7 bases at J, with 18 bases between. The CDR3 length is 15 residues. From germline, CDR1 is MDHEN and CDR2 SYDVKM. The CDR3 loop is CASSLDSGQAREQYF. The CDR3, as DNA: TGTGCCAGCAGTTTAGATAGCGGCCAAGCGAGGGAGCAGTACTTC.

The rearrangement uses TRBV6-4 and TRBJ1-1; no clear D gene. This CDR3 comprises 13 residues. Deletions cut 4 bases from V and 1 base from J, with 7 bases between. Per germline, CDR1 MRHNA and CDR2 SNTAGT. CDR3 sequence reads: CASSVTANTEAFF. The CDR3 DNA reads TGTGCCAGCAGTGTCACAGCGAACACTGAAGCTTTCTTT.

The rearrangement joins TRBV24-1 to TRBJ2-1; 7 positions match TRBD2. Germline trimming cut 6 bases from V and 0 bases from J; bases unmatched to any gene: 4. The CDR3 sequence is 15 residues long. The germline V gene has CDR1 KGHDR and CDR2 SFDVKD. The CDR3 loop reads CATSSGIFSYNEQFF. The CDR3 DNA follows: TGTGCCACCAGTAGCGGGATCTTCTCCTACAATGAGCAGTTCTTC.